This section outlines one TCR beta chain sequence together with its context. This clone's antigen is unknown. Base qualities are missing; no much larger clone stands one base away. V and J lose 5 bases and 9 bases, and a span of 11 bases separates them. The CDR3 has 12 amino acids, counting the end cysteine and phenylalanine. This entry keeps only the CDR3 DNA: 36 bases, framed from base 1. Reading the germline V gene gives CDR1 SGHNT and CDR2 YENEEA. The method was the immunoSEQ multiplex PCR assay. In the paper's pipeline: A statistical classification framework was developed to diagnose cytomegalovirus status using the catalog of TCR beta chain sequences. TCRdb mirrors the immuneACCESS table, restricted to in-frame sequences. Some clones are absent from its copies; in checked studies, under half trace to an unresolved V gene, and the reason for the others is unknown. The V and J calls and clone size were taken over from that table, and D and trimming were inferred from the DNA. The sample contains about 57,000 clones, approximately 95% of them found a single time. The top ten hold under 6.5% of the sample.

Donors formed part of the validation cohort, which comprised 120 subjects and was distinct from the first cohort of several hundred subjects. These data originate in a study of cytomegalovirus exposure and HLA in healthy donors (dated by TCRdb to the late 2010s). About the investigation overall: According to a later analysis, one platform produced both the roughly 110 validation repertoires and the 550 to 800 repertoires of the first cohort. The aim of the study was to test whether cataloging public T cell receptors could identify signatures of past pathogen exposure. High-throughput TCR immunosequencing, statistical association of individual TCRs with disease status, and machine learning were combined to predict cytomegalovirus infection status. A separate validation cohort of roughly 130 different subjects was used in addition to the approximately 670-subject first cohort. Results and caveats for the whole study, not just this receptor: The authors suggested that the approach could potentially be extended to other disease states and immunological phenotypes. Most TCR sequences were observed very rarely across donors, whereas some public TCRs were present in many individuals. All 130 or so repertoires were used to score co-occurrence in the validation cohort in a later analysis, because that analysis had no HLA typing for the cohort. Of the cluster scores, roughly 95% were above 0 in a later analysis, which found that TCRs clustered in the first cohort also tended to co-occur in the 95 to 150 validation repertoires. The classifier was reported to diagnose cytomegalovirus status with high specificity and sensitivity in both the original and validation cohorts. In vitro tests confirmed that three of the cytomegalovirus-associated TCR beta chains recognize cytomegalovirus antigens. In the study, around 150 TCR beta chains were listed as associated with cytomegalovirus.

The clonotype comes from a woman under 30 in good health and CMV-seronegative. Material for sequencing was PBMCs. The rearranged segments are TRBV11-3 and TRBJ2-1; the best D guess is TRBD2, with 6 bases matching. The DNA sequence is TGTGCCAGCAGCCGGCAGGGAGGTGAGCAGTTCTTC. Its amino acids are CASSRQGGEQFF.